Presented here are 13 T cell receptor beta chains from one specimen sequenced in a study of blood T cells in healthy people across ages. Primed by a sample-barcoded 5' primer and a J-beta primer mix, a second PCR proceeded for 7 to 11 cycles. Using its own MiXCR run on the 5' RACE reads, TCRdb lists one record per CDR3 protein. The sample lists hundreds of thousands of distinct CDR3 sequences, about 53% occurring once. The sample comprised blood. The receptors come from an elderly man in good health.

The chain employs TRBV5-1 and TRBJ1-6; 9 bases map to TRBD1. Germline values: CDR1 SGHRS, CDR2 YFSETQ. The CDR3 contains 16 residues. V lost 4 bases to trimming and J lost 7 bases; unmatched junction nucleotides: 9. CDR3 amino acids: CASSPGTGPINSPLHF. CDR3 bases: TGCGCCAGCAGCCCGGGGACAGGGCCGATCAATTCACCCCTCCACTTT. Together with reference TRBV5-1 and TRBJ1-6, the CDR3 gives the full variable domain: KAGVTQTPRYLIKTRGQQVTLSCSPISGHRSVSWYQQTPGQGLQFLFEYFSETQRNKGNFPGRFSGRQFSNSRSEMNVSTLELGDSALYLCASSPGTGPINSPLHFGNGTRLTVT.

The chain recombines TRBV5-1 with TRBJ2-5, with TRBD1 matching 7 bases. The J call may be incorrect, as the DNA end agrees better with TRBJ2-7. Germline lookup yields CDR1 SGHRS and CDR2 YFSETQ. The CDR3 is 15 residues long. The CDR3 loop reads CASSLARDSTSEQYF. The CDR3 DNA follows: TGCGCCAGCAGCTTGGCCAGGGACAGTACGTCCGAGCAGTACTTC.

This chain joins TRBV28 and TRBJ2-7; tentative D call: TRBD2 (6 bases). Germline CDR1 reads MDHEN; CDR2 reads SYDVKM. With 7 bases removed from V and 0 bases from J, the gap between germline ends came to 16 bases. The CDR3 spans 15 residues. CDR3 amino acids: CASTAGSGFSYEQYF. The CDR3 DNA sequence: TGTGCCAGCACCGCAGGAAGCGGGTTCTCCTACGAGCAGTACTTC.

The CDR3 region is CASSSNPGLAGVGQYF. The CDR3 region has the DNA TGCGCCAGCAGCTCCAACCCGGGACTAGCGGGAGTGGGGCAGTACTTC. The chain links TRBV5-1 to TRBJ2-7, with TRBD2 matching over 14 bases. The V segment lost 3 bases and the J segment 9 bases; nucleotides outside the gene matches: 11. Per germline, CDR1 SGHRS and CDR2 YFSETQ. This CDR3 comprises 16 residues.

V usage is TRBV20-1 and J usage is TRBJ2-1, with 9 bases matching TRBD2. Germline assignment: CDR1 DFQATT and CDR2 SNEGSKA (reference sequence). J lost 9 bases, V lost 5 bases, and 5 bases had no gene match. There are 12 residues in the CDR3. The CDR3 region has the DNA TGCAGTGCTTATAGCGGGAGCGCTGAGCAGTTCTTC. Translated: CSAYSGSAEQFF.

This chain joins TRBV18 and TRBJ1-1; D ambiguous. The ends were cut back, 6 bases at V and 7 bases at J, with 9 bases in the middle. In germline, CDR1 is KGHSH, CDR2 LQKENI. The CDR3 runs 11 residues. The CDR3 region has the DNA TGTGCCAGCTCGGTTCTGGGTGAAGCTTTCTTT. Protein product: CASSVLGEAFF.

This sequence joins TRBV20-1 and TRBJ1-5, with 9 positions matching TRBD1. Germline V gene sequence: CDR1 DFQATT, CDR2 SNEGSKA (reference sequence). After removal of 3 bases from V and 4 bases from J, the junction contained 4 bases not matched to a gene. The CDR3 runs to 14 residues. CDR3 DNA sequence: TGCAGTGCTAGGGGACAGGGAGGAAATCAGCCCCAGCATTTT. It specifies CSARGQGGNQPQHF.

The chain couples TRBV7-9 to TRBJ2-3; D is uncertain. The CDR3 consists of 13 residues. Deletions cut 0 bases from V and 6 bases from J, with 7 bases between. Germline CDR1 reads SEHNR; CDR2 reads FQNEAQ (reference sequence). The CDR3 DNA follows: TGTGCCAGCAGCTTAGCAAGCGTGGATACGCAGTATTTT. Protein: CASSLASVDTQYF.

The gene calls are TRBV20-1 and TRBJ1-2; TRBD1 aligns across 8 bases. Germline CDR1 DFQATT, CDR2 SNEGSKA (reference sequence). After removal of 6 bases from V and 6 bases from J, the junction contained 9 bases not matched to a gene. The CDR3 consists of 13 residues. The DNA of the CDR3 is TGCAGTGCCCCGGACAGGGCGTTTAATGGCTACACCTTC. As protein: CSAPDRAFNGYTF.

The chain has TRBV6-5 and TRBJ2-1, with TRBD2 matching over 7 bases. Germline values: CDR1 MNHEY, CDR2 SVGAGI. This CDR3 is built from 14 residues. CDR3 DNA sequence: TGTGTGGCTCGGGGGGAGATTTCCTACAATGAGCAGTTCTTC. It yields the protein CVARGEISYNEQFF.

This chain links TRBV30 with TRBJ2-7; D gene ambiguous. Between the trimmed V and J ends, which lost 3 bases and 4 bases, there was a span of 13 bases. CDR1 and CDR2 (germline): GTSNPN, SVGIG (reference sequence). The CDR3 is 13 residues long. The CDR3 sequence: CAWRRSPTYEQYF. Here the CDR3 DNA reads TGTGCCTGGAGGCGCAGCCCAACATACGAGCAGTACTTC.

CDR3 coding DNA: TGCAGCGTTGGGCTGGGGGGGAAGGGAGGCTCCTACGAGCAGTACTTC. Residues: CSVGLGGKGGSYEQYF. V is TRBV29-1 and J is TRBJ2-7, with 7 bases matching TRBD2. Trimming took 4 bases from V and 0 from J; bases not matched to a gene: 12. The germline CDR1 and CDR2 sequences are SQVTM and ANQGSEA. The CDR3 is made up of 16 amino acids.

The chain links TRBV12-5 to TRBJ1-2, with no clear D. The germline V and J ends were trimmed by 0 bases and 2 bases, with 13 bases remaining between them. Germline values: CDR1 LGHNT, CDR2 FRNRAP. The CDR3 runs to 16 residues. CDR3: CASGLVVAGSNYGYTF. In DNA form, the CDR3 reads TGTGCTAGTGGTTTGGTAGTGGCAGGATCCAACTATGGCTACACCTTC.